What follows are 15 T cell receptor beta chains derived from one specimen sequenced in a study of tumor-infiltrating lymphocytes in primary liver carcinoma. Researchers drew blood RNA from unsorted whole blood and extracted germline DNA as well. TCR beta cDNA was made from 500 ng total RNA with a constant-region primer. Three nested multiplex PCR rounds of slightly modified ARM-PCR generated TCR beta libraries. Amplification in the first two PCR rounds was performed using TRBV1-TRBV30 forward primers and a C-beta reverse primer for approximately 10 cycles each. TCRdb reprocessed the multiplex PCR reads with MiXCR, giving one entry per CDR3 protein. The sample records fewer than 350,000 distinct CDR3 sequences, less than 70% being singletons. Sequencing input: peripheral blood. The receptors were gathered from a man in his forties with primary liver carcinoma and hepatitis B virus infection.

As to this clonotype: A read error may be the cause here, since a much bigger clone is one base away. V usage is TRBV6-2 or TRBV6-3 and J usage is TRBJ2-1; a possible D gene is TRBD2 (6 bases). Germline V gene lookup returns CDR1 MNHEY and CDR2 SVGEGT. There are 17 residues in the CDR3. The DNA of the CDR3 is TGTGCCAGCATTTACAATCGGCGGGACCGCTTCTACAATGAGCAGTTCTTC. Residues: CASIYNRRDRFYNEQFF.

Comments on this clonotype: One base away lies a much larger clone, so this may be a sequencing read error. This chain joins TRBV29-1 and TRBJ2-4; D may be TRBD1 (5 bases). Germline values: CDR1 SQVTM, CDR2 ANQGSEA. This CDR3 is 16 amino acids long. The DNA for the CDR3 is TGCAGCGTCGTACTTGGGTCGTTTACAGGCAAAAACATTGAGTACTTC. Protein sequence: CSVVLGSFTGKNIEYF.

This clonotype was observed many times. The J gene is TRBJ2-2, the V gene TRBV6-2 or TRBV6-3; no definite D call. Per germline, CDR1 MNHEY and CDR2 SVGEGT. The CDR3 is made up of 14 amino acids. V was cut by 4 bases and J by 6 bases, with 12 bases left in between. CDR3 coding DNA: TGTGCCAGCAGTTCTCAGGTTCCGTCCGGGGAGCTGTTTTTT. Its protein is CASSSQVPSGELFF.

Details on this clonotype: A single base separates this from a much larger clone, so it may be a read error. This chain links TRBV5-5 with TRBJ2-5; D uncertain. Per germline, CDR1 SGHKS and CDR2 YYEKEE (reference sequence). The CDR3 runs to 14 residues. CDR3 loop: CAISPDSIQETQYF. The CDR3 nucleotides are TGTGCCATCAGCCCCGATTCCATCCAAGAGACCCAGTACTTC.

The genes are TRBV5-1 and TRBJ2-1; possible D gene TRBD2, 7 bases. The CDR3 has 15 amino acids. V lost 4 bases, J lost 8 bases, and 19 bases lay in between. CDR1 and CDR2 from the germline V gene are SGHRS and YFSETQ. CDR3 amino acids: CASSPGGVGGHEQFF. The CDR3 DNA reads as TGCGCCAGCAGCCCGGGGGGTGTAGGGGGACATGAGCAGTTCTTC.

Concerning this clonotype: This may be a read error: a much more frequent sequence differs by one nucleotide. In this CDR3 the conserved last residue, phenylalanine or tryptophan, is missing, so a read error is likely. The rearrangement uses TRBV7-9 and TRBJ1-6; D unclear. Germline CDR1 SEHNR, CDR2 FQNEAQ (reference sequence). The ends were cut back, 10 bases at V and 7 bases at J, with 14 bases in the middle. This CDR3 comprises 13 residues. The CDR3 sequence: CAIRAGANSPLHY. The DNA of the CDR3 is TGTGCCATTCGGGCCGGTGCCAATTCACCCCTCCACTAT.

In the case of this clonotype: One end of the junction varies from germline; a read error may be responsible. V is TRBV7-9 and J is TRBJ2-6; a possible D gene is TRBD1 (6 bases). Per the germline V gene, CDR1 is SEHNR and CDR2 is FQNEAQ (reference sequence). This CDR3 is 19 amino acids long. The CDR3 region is CANSLLRDTTLSGANVLTF. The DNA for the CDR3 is TGTGCCAACAGCTTATTGAGGGACACCACACTCTCTGGGGCCAACGTCCTGACTTTC.

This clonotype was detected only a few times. CDR3 DNA sequence: TGCGCCAGCAGCCAATCCGGGAATACGCAGTATTTT. This translates into CASSQSGNTQYF. This chain connects TRBV4-1 to TRBJ2-3; possibly TRBD2 for D (5 bases). V was pared by 2 bases and J by 7 bases, with 7 bases between. The CDR3 is 12 amino acids. CDR1 and CDR2 (germline): MGHRA, YSYEKL.

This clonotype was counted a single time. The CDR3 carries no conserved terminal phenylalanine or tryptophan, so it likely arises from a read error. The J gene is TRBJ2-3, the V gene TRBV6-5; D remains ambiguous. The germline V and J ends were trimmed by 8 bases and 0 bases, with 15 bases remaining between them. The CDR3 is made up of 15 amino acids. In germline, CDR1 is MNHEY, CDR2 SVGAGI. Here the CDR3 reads CASGLLAVSTDTQYL. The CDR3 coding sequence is TGTGCCAGCGGGCTGTTGGCAGTGAGCACAGATACGCAGTATTTG.

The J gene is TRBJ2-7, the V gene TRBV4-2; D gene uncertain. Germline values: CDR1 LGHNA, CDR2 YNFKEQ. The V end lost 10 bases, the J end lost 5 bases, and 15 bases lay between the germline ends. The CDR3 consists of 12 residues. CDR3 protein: CANNQGVNEQYF. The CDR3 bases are TGTGCCAACAACCAAGGTGTGAACGAGCAGTACTTC.

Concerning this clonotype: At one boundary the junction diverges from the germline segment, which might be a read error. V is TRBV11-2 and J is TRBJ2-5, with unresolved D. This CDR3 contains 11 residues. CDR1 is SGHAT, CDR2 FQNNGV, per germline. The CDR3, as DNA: TGTGCCAGCAACTCTCAAGGGACCCAGTACTTC. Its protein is CASNSQGTQYF.

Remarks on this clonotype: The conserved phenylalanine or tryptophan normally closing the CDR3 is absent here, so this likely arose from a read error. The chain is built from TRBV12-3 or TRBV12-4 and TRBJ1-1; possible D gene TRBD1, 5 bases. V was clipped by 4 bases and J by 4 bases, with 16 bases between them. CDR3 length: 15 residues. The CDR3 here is CASSSSGGKGTEAFV. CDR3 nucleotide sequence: TGTGCCAGCAGTTCCTCGGGGGGTAAGGGCACTGAAGCTTTCGTT.

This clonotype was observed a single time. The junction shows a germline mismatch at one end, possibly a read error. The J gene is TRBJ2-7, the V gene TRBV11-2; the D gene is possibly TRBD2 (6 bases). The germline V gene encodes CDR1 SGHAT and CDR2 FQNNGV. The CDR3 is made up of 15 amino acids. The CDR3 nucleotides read TGTGTCAGCAGCTTAGTTGCGGGGACTCCCTACGAACAGTACTTC. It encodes CVSSLVAGTPYEQYF.

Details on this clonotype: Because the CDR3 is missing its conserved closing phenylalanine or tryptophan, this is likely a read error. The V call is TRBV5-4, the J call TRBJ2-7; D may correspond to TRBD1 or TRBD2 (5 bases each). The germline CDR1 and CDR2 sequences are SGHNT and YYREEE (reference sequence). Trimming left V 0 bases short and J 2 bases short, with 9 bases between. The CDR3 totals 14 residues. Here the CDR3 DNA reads TGTGCCAGCAGCTTGGCGGGACGCGCCTACGAGCAGTACTTA. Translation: CASSLAGRAYEQYL.

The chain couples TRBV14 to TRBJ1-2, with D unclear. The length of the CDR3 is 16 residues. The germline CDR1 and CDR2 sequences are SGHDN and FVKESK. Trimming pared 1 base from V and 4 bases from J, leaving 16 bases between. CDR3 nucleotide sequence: TGTGCCAGCAGCCAAGTATTCCGGAGCCGACTCTATGGCTACACCTTC. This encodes CASSQVFRSRLYGYTF.